What follows are 29 T cell receptor beta chains derived from one specimen sequenced in a study of blood T cell repertoires in COVID-19 (dated by TCRdb to the early 2020s). The receptor library was made with the immunoSEQ multiplex PCR assay. The table was pulled from immuneACCESS by TCRdb, which kept in-frame rearrangements only. Such tables lose some clones; where checked, under half of the loss comes from unresolved V genes, and the rest has no known cause. The sample includes 170,000 or so clones, with roughly 90% observed a single time. 6% to 8.5% of the sample rests with the top ten. Sequencing input: PBMCs or T cells enriched from blood (not recorded which). The receptors come from a woman between 45 and 65 years old who had recovered from COVID-19.

The chain carries TRBV7-2 and TRBJ2-5, with TRBD2 identical over 12 bases. The V gene end was trimmed by 4 bases and the J gene end by 0 bases; junction bases not matched to a gene: 3. CDR1 and CDR2 (germline): SGHTA, FQGNSA. This CDR3 is built from 16 residues. The CDR3, as DNA: TGTGCCAGCAGCTCAACTAGCGGGGGGTACCAAGAGACCCAGTACTTC. Translated: CASSSTSGGYQETQYF.

The chain links TRBV9 to TRBJ1-1; D may be TRBD1 (5 bases). CDR3 length: 13 amino acids. Trimming removed 3 bases from V and 5 bases from J, with 11 bases in between. CDR1 and CDR2 (germline): SGDLS, YYNGEE. The CDR3 nucleotides read TGTGCCAGCAGCGGAGGCGGGGGAACTGAAGCTTTCTTT. The encoded protein is CASSGGGGTEAFF.

The chain uses TRBV6-5 and TRBJ1-2; 7 bases align to TRBD1. V lost 4 bases and J lost 6; bases outside the gene matches: 14. The germline CDR1 and CDR2 sequences are MNHEY and SVGAGI. This CDR3 is 16 amino acids long. The CDR3 DNA reads as TGTGCCAGCAGTTCAGGGACAGTCACTTCTATCGATGGCTACACCTTC. Amino acids: CASSSGTVTSIDGYTF.

J is TRBJ1-3 and V is TRBV3-1 (or the pseudogene TRBV3-2); 7 bases line up with TRBD1. This CDR3 is built from 16 residues. Germline values: CDR1 LGHDT, CDR2 YNNKEL (reference sequence). V shed 4 bases, J shed 4 bases, and the junction held 10 bases outside the gene matches. The CDR3 here is CASSLSRDSAGNTIYF. The CDR3 DNA reads TGTGCCAGCAGCCTGTCGCGGGACAGTGCGGGAAACACCATATATTTT.

The chain employs TRBV24-1 and TRBJ2-5, with 15 bases identical to TRBD2. The junction had 9 bases not matched to a gene; V was cut back by 3 bases and J by 5 bases. The V gene's germline CDR1 is KGHDR and CDR2 SFDVKD. The CDR3 runs to 18 residues. The CDR3 DNA reads TGTGCCACCAGTGATCCGGGGACTAGCGGGGGGCCGTGGGAGACCCAGTACTTC. Translating it yields CATSDPGTSGGPWETQYF.

V usage is TRBV11-3 and J usage is TRBJ2-2; TRBD1 matches at 9 bases. Germline CDR1 is SGHNT and CDR2 is YENEEA. Unmatched junction bases numbered 7, after V lost 4 bases and J lost 4 bases. The CDR3 consists of 16 residues. CDR3 sequence: CASSSGQGPGTGELFF. The CDR3, as DNA: TGTGCCAGCAGCTCGGGACAGGGACCGGGCACCGGGGAGCTGTTTTTT.

This clone appeared a single time. The chain carries TRBV21-1 and TRBJ2-1; the D call of TRBD1 is as the table states it, not checked on the DNA. TRBV21-1 is designated a pseudogene. The CDR3 extends over 16 amino acids. The CDR3 DNA follows: TGTGCCAGCAGCAAAGAAGTGGGGACAGAATACAATGAGCAGTTCTTC. Residues: CASSKEVGTEYNEQFF.

This rearrangement joins TRBV20-1 to TRBJ1-6; a weak D match, TRBD1 (5 bases). The CDR3 runs 14 residues. Trimming took 3 bases from V and 7 from J, leaving 13 bases between them. CDR1 and CDR2 (germline): DFQATT, SNEGSKA (reference sequence). As DNA, the CDR3 is TGCAGTGCTAGTCGGGGGAATCGAAATTCACCCCTCCACTTT. It encodes CSASRGNRNSPLHF.

This rearrangement joins TRBV5-6 to TRBJ1-1, with TRBD1 matching 7 bases. Germline trimming cut 1 base from V and 12 bases from J; bases unmatched to any gene: 6. The length of the CDR3 is 12 residues. Looked up from germline, CDR1 is SGHDT and CDR2 is YYEEEE. CDR3 nucleotides: TGTGCCAGCAGCTTGCTGGGACAGACGACTTTCTTT. Translated: CASSLLGQTTFF.

This chain uses TRBV6-5 with TRBJ1-2; D is unresolved. V lost 0 bases and J 8 bases, leaving 10 bases between the germline ends. CDR3 length: 13 amino acids. The germline V gene encodes CDR1 MNHEY and CDR2 SVGAGI. The CDR3 DNA sequence: TGTGCCAGCAGTTACTCGGCGGGGAGGGGCTACACCTTC. Translating gives CASSYSAGRGYTF.

The rearrangement joins TRBV4-1 to TRBJ1-1; D may be TRBD1 (5 bases). The CDR3 is made up of 15 amino acids. Trimming removed 0 bases from V and 3 bases from J, with 11 bases in between. Germline CDR1 reads MGHRA; CDR2 reads YSYEKL. The CDR3: CASSQEGFRDTEAFF. The CDR3 bases are TGCGCCAGCAGCCAAGAGGGGTTCAGGGACACTGAAGCTTTCTTT.

The V and J genes are TRBV12-3 or TRBV12-4 and TRBJ1-2; a possible D gene is TRBD1 (5 bases). Deletions cut 3 bases from V and 6 bases from J, with 11 bases between. This CDR3 spans 13 amino acids. CDR3 sequence (DNA): TGTGCCAGCAGTTTTGGGGGGTCAAATGGCTACACCTTC. Encoded protein: CASSFGGSNGYTF.

The chain couples TRBV24-1 to TRBJ2-1, with 13 bases lining up with TRBD2. This CDR3 spans 15 amino acids. The trim removed 9 bases at V and 8 bases at J, leaving 9 bases unmatched. CDR1 is KGHDR and CDR2 is SFDVKD in the germline V gene. In nucleotides, the CDR3 is TGTGCCACCGCCCCGGGACTAGCGGGGAGGGATGAGCAGTTCTTC. It yields the protein CATAPGLAGRDEQFF.

V and J are TRBV3-1 (or the pseudogene TRBV3-2) and TRBJ1-1, with D possibly being TRBD1 (6 bases). This CDR3 has 13 amino acids. Germline-derived CDR1 and CDR2 are LGHDT and YNNKEL (reference sequence). V lost 7 bases to trimming and J lost 0 bases, with 9 bases between them. CDR3 in DNA: TGTGCCAGCACCCGGACAGTGAACACTGAAGCTTTCTTT. Amino acids: CASTRTVNTEAFF.

This sequence joins TRBV7-6 and TRBJ2-3; 7 positions match TRBD1. CDR1 SGHVS and CDR2 FNYEAQ come from the germline V gene. The CDR3 has 15 amino acids. V lost 5 bases and J lost 0; bases outside the gene matches: 5. The CDR3 bases are TGTGCCAGCAGCACCCGACAGGGCAGCACAGATACGCAGTATTTT. The encoded protein is CASSTRQGSTDTQYF.

This clone occurred a few times. The rearrangement joins TRBV5-1 to TRBJ2-3, with 8 positions matching TRBD2. The CDR3 is 15 amino acids. Germline V lookup: CDR1 SGHRS, CDR2 YFSETQ. The ends lost 8 bases at V and 1 base at J; junction bases unmatched: 9. The CDR3 loop reads CASHALSGGTDTQYF. The CDR3 DNA reads TGCGCCAGTCACGCCCTTAGCGGGGGCACAGATACGCAGTATTTT.

This CDR3 is CASSLIDRLLAPLHF. CDR3 bases: TGTGCCAGCAGCCTGATCGACAGACTCCTAGCACCCCTCCACTTT. The chain couples TRBV3-1 (or the pseudogene TRBV3-2) to TRBJ1-6; TRBD1 might be the D (5 bases). The V gene lost 4 bases and the J gene lost 11 bases, with 18 bases spanning the gap. CDR1 is LGHDT and CDR2 is YNNKEL in the germline V gene (reference sequence). CDR3 length: 15 amino acids.

The chain joins TRBV6-5 to TRBJ2-3, with 8 bases that match TRBD2. CDR3 length: 14 amino acids. Unmatched junction bases numbered 4, after V lost 6 bases and J lost 2 bases. Germline CDR1 reads MNHEY; CDR2 reads SVGAGI. CDR3 in DNA: TGTGCCAGCAGACGCGGGGGGAACACAGATACGCAGTATTTT. Translated, it gives CASRRGGNTDTQYF.

The chain links TRBV11-2 to TRBJ1-2; 8 bases match TRBD1. The CDR3 runs to 14 residues. Trimming removed 4 bases from V and 6 bases from J; junction bases left unmatched: 7. Germline V gene lookup returns CDR1 SGHAT and CDR2 FQNNGV. DNA of the CDR3: TGTGCCAGCAGCTCTCAGGGGGCGTTGGATGGCTACACCTTC. Its protein is CASSSQGALDGYTF. Full variable domain (outside the CDR3, taken from reference TRBV11-2 and TRBJ1-2): EAGVAQSPRYKIIEKRQSVAFWCNPISGHATLYWYQQILGQGPKLLIQFQNNGVVDDSQLPKDRFSAERLKGVDSTLKIQPAKLEDSAVYLCASSSQGALDGYTFGSGTRLTVV.

The chain combines TRBV11-3 with TRBJ2-3, with D perhaps TRBD2 (7 bases). The CDR3 length is 16 residues. Trimming left V 2 bases short and J 1 base short, with 13 bases between. Germline V gene data show CDR1 as SGHNT and CDR2 as YENEEA. In DNA, the CDR3 is TGTGCCAGCAGCTTACGGGGGGCGACGGGCACAGATACGCAGTATTTT. Encoded protein: CASSLRGATGTDTQYF.

V gene TRBV4-2 combines with J gene TRBJ2-1; 7 bases match TRBD2. V lost 5 bases and J lost 1; bases outside the gene matches: 5. The CDR3 loop spans 15 amino acids. Germline assignment: CDR1 LGHNA and CDR2 YNFKEQ. The CDR3 sequence is CASSAGDPSYNEQFF. CDR3 sequence (DNA): TGTGCCAGCAGCGCGGGGGATCCTTCCTACAATGAGCAGTTCTTC.

As concerns this clone: Other DNA sequences in this specimen translate into the identical CDR3. CDR3 amino acids: CASSRQGAYEQYF. The CDR3 DNA is TGTGCCAGCAGTAGACAGGGGGCTTACGAGCAGTACTTC. The rearrangement uses TRBV2 and TRBJ2-7; 10 nucleotides align to TRBD1. The CDR3 is 13 amino acids. Germline CDR1 reads SNHLY; CDR2 reads FYNNEI. J was trimmed by 4 bases and V by 5 bases; bases with no gene match: 2.

This clone was detected a few times. The chain couples TRBV18 to TRBJ2-7; 7 nucleotides agree with TRBD2. Germline assignment: CDR1 KGHSH and CDR2 LQKENI. V lost 4 bases and J lost 4; bases outside the gene matches: 7. This CDR3 contains 14 residues. The CDR3 loop reads CASSHSGVEYEQYF. Here the CDR3 DNA reads TGTGCCAGCTCACACAGCGGGGTAGAATACGAGCAGTACTTC.

The rearrangement joins TRBV7-3 to TRBJ2-1, with 7 bases identical to TRBD2. The CDR3 spans 13 residues. CDR1 and CDR2 (germline): SGHTA, FQGTGA. Unmatched junction bases numbered 1, after V lost 1 base and J lost 7 bases. CDR3 bases: TGTGCCAGCAGCTTAAACGGGGGGAATGAGCAGTTCTTC. It encodes CASSLNGGNEQFF. Looking up the rest from reference TRBV7-3 and TRBJ2-1 gives the full variable domain: GAGVSQTPSNKVTEKGKYVELRCDPISGHTALYWYRQSLGQGPEFLIYFQGTGAADDSGLPNDRFFAVRPEGSVSTLKIQRTERGDSAVYLCASSLNGGNEQFFGPGTRLTVL.

The genes are TRBV15 and TRBJ2-2; possible D gene TRBD1, 5 bases. Germline CDR1 and CDR2: LNHNV and YYDKDF (reference sequence). The CDR3 is 15 residues long. Trimming removed 0 bases at V and 0 bases at J, with 5 bases between. CDR3 residues: CATSRDRANTGELFF. CDR3 nucleotides: TGTGCCACCAGCAGAGACAGGGCGAACACCGGGGAGCTGTTTTTT.

The V gene is TRBV25-1, the J gene TRBJ1-1; 7 nucleotides match TRBD1. The CDR3 runs to 15 residues. V gave up 1 base and J gave up 3 bases; unmatched junction bases: 5. Looked up from germline, CDR1 is MGHDK and CDR2 is SYGVNS. The CDR3 nucleotides read TGTGCCAGCAGTGAATCTAACAGGGGTGACACTGAAGCTTTCTTT. Protein sequence: CASSESNRGDTEAFF. Full variable domain (missing parts from reference TRBV25-1 and TRBJ1-1): EADIYQTPRYLVIGTGKKITLECSQTMGHDKMYWYQQDPGMELHLIHYSYGVNSTEKGDLSSESTVSRIRTEHFPLTLESARPSHTSQYLCASSESNRGDTEAFFGQGTRLTVV.

V is TRBV7-7 and J is TRBJ2-1, with 13 bases that match TRBD2. The CDR3 consists of 16 residues. Trimming at V came to 5 bases and at J to 5 bases, leaving 6 bases not matched to a gene. Germline CDR1 SSHAT, CDR2 FNYEAQ (reference sequence). The CDR3 sequence is CASSRILAGGDNEQFF. The CDR3 DNA sequence: TGTGCCAGCAGCCGTATACTAGCGGGGGGGGACAATGAGCAGTTCTTC.

The V call is TRBV27, the J call TRBJ2-1; 13 positions agree with TRBD2. Germline values: CDR1 MNHEY, CDR2 SMNVEV (reference sequence). This CDR3 spans 15 amino acids. J gave up 14 bases and V 6 bases, and 13 bases lay outside the gene matches. The CDR3 spells CASRTGLAGYYLEFF. In nucleotides, the CDR3 is TGTGCCAGCAGGACGGGACTAGCGGGGTATTATCTAGAGTTCTTC.

This rearrangement joins TRBV7-2 to TRBJ1-1; D is uncertain. The CDR3 runs to 14 residues. The ends were cut back, 7 bases at V and 1 base at J, with 13 bases in the middle. In germline, CDR1 is SGHTA, CDR2 FQGNSA. CDR3 nucleotides: TGTGCCAGCATCCGGCGAGGAGGGAACACTGAAGCTTTCTTT. This gives the protein CASIRRGGNTEAFF.